The next 4 T cell receptor beta chains were all read from a single sample in a study of response to subunit inactivated influenza vaccine. TCRdb fed the RT-PCR reads into MiXCR, producing one record per CDR3 protein. This repertoire shows approximately 500,000 distinct CDR3 sequences, over 10% found once; its top ten account for around 13%. This specimen consisted of PBMCs from blood, obtained roughly 45 days after vaccination. All receptors come from a man aged 45-65 years who received an inactivated influenza vaccine.

This clonotype was seen at least ten times. J is TRBJ2-1 and V is TRBV9; 9 bases map to TRBD2. The ends lost 7 bases at V and 2 bases at J; junction bases unmatched: 4. This CDR3 spans 14 amino acids. CDR1 is SGDLS, CDR2 YYNGEE, per germline. CDR3 in DNA: TGTGCCAGCTCTTCTAGCGGGACCTACAATGAGCAGTTCTTC. Protein product: CASSSSGTYNEQFF.

The chain joins TRBV2 to TRBJ2-5; TRBD2 might be the D (6 bases). Trimming left V 11 bases short and J 2 bases short, with 24 bases between. This CDR3 is 16 amino acids long. CDR1 and CDR2 from the germline V gene are SNHLY and FYNNEI. In DNA, the CDR3 is TGTGCCTTCAATGCCAGGGCTAGCGCGTTACAAGAGACCCAGTACTTC. This encodes CAFNARASALQETQYF.

The chain joins TRBV9 to TRBJ1-5, with TRBD1 matching over 12 bases. Germline loops: CDR1 SGDLS, CDR2 YYNGEE. The CDR3 totals 17 residues. Trimming at V came to 4 bases and at J to 1 base, leaving 6 bases not matched to a gene. The CDR3 loop reads CASSLGTGGVSNQPQHF. In nucleotides, the CDR3 is TGTGCCAGCAGCTTGGGGACAGGGGGCGTGAGCAATCAGCCCCAGCATTTT.

The chain recombines TRBV6-2 or TRBV6-3 with TRBJ2-2; D not resolved. This CDR3 has 13 residues. V dropped 4 bases and J dropped 4 bases, with 7 bases sitting between them. Germline V gene lookup returns CDR1 MNHEY and CDR2 SVGEGT. CDR3 region: CASSSPVTGELFF. CDR3 DNA: TGTGCCAGCAGTTCCCCGGTCACCGGGGAGCTGTTTTTT.